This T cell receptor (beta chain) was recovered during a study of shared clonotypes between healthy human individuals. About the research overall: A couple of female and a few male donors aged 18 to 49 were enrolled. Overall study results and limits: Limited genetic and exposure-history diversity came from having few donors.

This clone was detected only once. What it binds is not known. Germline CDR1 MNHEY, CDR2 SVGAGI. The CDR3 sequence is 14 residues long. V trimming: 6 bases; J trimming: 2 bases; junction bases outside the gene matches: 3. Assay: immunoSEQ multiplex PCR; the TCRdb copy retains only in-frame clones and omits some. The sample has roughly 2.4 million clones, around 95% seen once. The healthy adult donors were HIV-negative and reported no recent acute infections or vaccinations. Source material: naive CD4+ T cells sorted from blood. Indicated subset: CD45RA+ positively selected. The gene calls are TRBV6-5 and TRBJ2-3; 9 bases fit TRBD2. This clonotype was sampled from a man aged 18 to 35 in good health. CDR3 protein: CASRASGTTDTQYF. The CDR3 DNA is TGTGCCAGCAGAGCTAGCGGGACCACAGATACGCAGTATTTT.